The source of this TCR beta chain is a study of blood T cells in healthy people across ages. Next came a second PCR, run for about 7 to 12 cycles, which used a sample-barcoded 5' primer along with a J-beta primer mix. TCRdb re-derived calls from the 5' RACE reads in MiXCR, one entry per CDR3 protein. This table holds 1.5 million to 2 million distinct CDR3 sequences, about two fifths found once. The CDR3 is 12 amino acids. Germline CDR1 is MNHNS and CDR2 is SASEGT. There were at least 5 micrograms of total RNA extracted from every sample. This clonotype was found a few times. Material: blood. This chain uses TRBV6-1 with TRBJ2-4; D is uncertain. The J call may be incorrect, as the DNA end agrees better with TRBJ2-5. The TCR was taken from a human donor in good health. CDR3 nucleotides: TGTGCCAGCAGTGACTTTGGGGAGACCCAGTACTTC. Protein: CASSDFGETQYF.